This record covers a single TCR beta chain. This clone was counted between two and nine times. No antigen is known for it. No base quality information exists; no much larger clone differs at one position. This specimen belongs to a study of blood T cell repertoires in COVID-19 (dated by TCRdb to about 2020). A note on the overall study: Samples covering the acute and convalescent phases of COVID-19 were provided by collaborators in the United States, Italy and Spain. The samples were drawn from the first 160 participants of the ongoing ImmuneRACE study and from 950 to 1,500 subjects provided by 6 global collaborators. Deeply sampled blood TCRbeta repertoires from subjects exposed to, actively infected with, or recovered from COVID-19 were included in the dataset. Where available, HLA class I and class II types were taken from metadata supplied by the sample provider and were not determined by assay-based typing. The material from the prospective study consisted of cDNA or gDNA derived from T cells, B-cell-depleted T cells, or PBMCs. Nearly every sample came with metadata listing a de-identified subject ID, COVID-19 status, age in years and sex. A freely available public database, intended as a resource for researchers studying the immune response to SARS-CoV-2, is where the repertoires were released. Paper-wide results and their limitations: The quantity of clinical and demographic metadata differed by source and by participant and was supplied without curation.

Collaborating institutions collected whole blood in K2EDTA tubes following their own protocols. For TCRbeta analysis, collaborators shipped samples as frozen whole blood, isolated PBMCs, or DNA extracted from either of those sample types. TCRbeta CDR3 regions were amplified from genomic DNA using the immunoSEQ Assay, a bias-controlled multiplex PCR. On the study's bioinformatics: The number of nucleated cells in each sample was estimated from the amplification of reference gene primers within the assay. Sequence reads were collapsed and filtered to measure the absolute abundance of every unique TCRbeta CDR3 rearrangement. For each sample, productive Simpson clonality was calculated as the square root of Simpson's diversity index over productive rearrangements. The clones in this table, taken by TCRdb from immuneACCESS, are in-frame only. Not every clone is retained; where verified, under half of the shortfall comes from an unresolved V gene, and the cause of the rest is unknown. That table furnishes V, J and clone size, whereas the DNA furnished D and trimming. The sample profile shows around 150,000 clones; about four fifths of them were found once. The ten largest account for around 3.4% of the sample.

The CDR3 runs 14 amino acids, cysteine and phenylalanine included. The DNA shown is the 42-base CDR3, in frame from base 1. CDR1 and CDR2 (SGHTA, FQGNSA) derive from the germline V gene. Trimming removed 5 bases from V and 2 bases from J; the gene matches leave 2 bases unexplained. The receptor comes from a woman aged 80 or over with acute or convalescent COVID-19. The specimen was peripheral blood. Rearrangement joined TRBV7-2 to TRBJ2-7; a stretch of 11 junction bases matches TRBD1. The nucleotide sequence reads TGTGCCAGCAGCCAGGACAGGGGGCCCTACGAGCAGTACTTC. This yields the protein CASSQDRGPYEQYF.